These 13 T cell receptor beta chains came from one sample sequenced in a study of blood T cell repertoires in COVID-19. The protocol was immunoSEQ multiplex PCR, while the TCRdb copy is restricted to in-frame clones and leaves out a portion. The repertoire holds about 140,000 clones, with under 80% as singletons. The specimen was peripheral blood. All receptors derive from an older man with acute or convalescent COVID-19.

The chain has TRBV3-1 (or the pseudogene TRBV3-2) and TRBJ2-2; D ambiguous. V was clipped by 10 bases and J by 4 bases, with 25 bases between them. CDR3 length: 17 amino acids. CDR1 and CDR2 from the germline V gene are LGHDT and YNNKEL (reference sequence). The CDR3 region has the DNA TGTGCCACCAACTCCAATCCCGGGTCTGTAGGCACCGGGGAGCTGTTTTTT. Its protein is CATNSNPGSVGTGELFF.

This clone was picked up a small number of times. This chain connects TRBV7-9 to TRBJ2-7, with 9 bases aligning to TRBD1. This CDR3 region has 12 residues. CDR1 is SEHNR, CDR2 FQNEAQ, per germline (reference sequence). The DNA of the CDR3 is TGTGCTATAAAAGGACAGGGGAGCGAGCAGTACTTC. Translated: CAIKGQGSEQYF.

The V and J genes are TRBV5-1 and TRBJ1-3, with D maybe TRBD1 (5 bases). The CDR3 covers 14 residues. Per germline, CDR1 SGHRS and CDR2 YFSETQ. V was cut by 4 bases and J by 0 bases, with 8 bases left in between. The CDR3 spells CASSIGDSGNTIYF. The CDR3 DNA follows: TGCGCCAGCAGCATAGGGGACTCTGGAAACACCATATATTTT.

The J gene is TRBJ2-2, the V gene TRBV9; 7 bases fit TRBD1. Germline CDR1 is SGDLS and CDR2 is YYNGEE. Losses at the gene ends were 4 bases for V and 6 bases for J; bases not matched to a gene: 6. This CDR3 comprises 14 residues. Written as DNA, the CDR3 is TGTGCCAGCAGCCCTAAGCAGGGGGCCGGGGAGCTGTTTTTT. This encodes CASSPKQGAGELFF.

The chain links TRBV2 to TRBJ2-7; tentatively, D is TRBD2 (6 bases). The V end lost 3 bases, the J end lost 3 bases, and 12 bases lay between the germline ends. The germline V gene encodes CDR1 SNHLY and CDR2 FYNNEI. The CDR3 is 14 amino acids. The CDR3: CASSDQGAGYEQYF. CDR3 nucleotide sequence: TGTGCCAGCAGTGACCAGGGAGCGGGCTACGAGCAGTACTTC. Variable domain in full (rest from reference TRBV2 and TRBJ2-7): EPEVTQTPSHQVTQMGQEVILRCVPISNHLYFYWYRQILGQKVEFLVSFYNNEISEKSEIFDDQFSVERPDGSNFTLKIRSTKLEDSAMYFCASSDQGAGYEQYFGPGTRLTVT.

The V and J genes are TRBV5-1 and TRBJ1-2; D is ambiguous. V was pared by 4 bases and J by 7 bases, with 20 bases between. Germline assignment: CDR1 SGHRS and CDR2 YFSETQ. The CDR3 length is 15 residues. This chain's CDR3 is CASSTLPKTGSGYTF. For the CDR3, the DNA is TGCGCCAGCAGCACCCTGCCCAAGACGGGTTCTGGCTACACCTTC.

The rearrangement uses TRBV19 and TRBJ1-2, with 7 nucleotides matching TRBD1. The CDR3 runs to 18 residues. V lost 0 bases to trimming and J lost 1 base; unmatched junction nucleotides: 11. Germline V gene data show CDR1 as LNHDA and CDR2 as SQIVND (reference sequence). CDR3 region: CASSIDSGTANNNYGYTF. CDR3 nucleotides: TGTGCCAGTAGTATAGATTCGGGGACAGCGAATAATAACTATGGCTACACCTTC. The full variable domain, in which reference TRBV19 and TRBJ1-2 provide the parts outside the CDR3, is DGGITQSPKYLFRKEGQNVTLSCEQNLNHDAMYWYRQDPGQGLRLIYYSQIVNDFQKGDIAEGYSVSREKKESFPLTVTSAQKNPTAFYLCASSIDSGTANNNYGYTFGSGTRLTVV.

This clone turned up a few times. V and J are TRBV6-6 and TRBJ1-4, with 7 bases aligning to TRBD1. CDR1 and CDR2 (germline): MNHNY, SVGAGI (reference sequence). The ends lost 4 bases at V and 7 bases at J; junction bases unmatched: 9. CDR3 length: 15 residues. The CDR3 region is CASSLTGEKSEKLFF. CDR3 sequence (DNA): TGTGCCAGCAGTTTAACAGGGGAGAAGAGTGAAAAACTGTTTTTT.

J is TRBJ2-7 and V is TRBV24-1, with TRBD1 matching over 7 bases. There are 13 residues in the CDR3. Germline V gene lookup returns CDR1 KGHDR and CDR2 SFDVKD. The junction had 3 bases not matched to a gene; V was cut back by 4 bases and J by 4 bases. This CDR3 reads CATSETGLYEQYF. The CDR3 nucleotides read TGTGCCACCAGTGAGACAGGGCTGTACGAGCAGTACTTC.

This clone has just one count. The rearrangement links TRBV12-3 or TRBV12-4 to TRBJ2-5, with 7 bases that match TRBD2. Trimming at V came to 5 bases and at J to 5 bases, leaving 5 bases not matched to a gene. This CDR3 is built from 13 residues. CDR3 sequence reads: CASSRTRGETQYF. CDR3 nucleotide sequence: TGTGCCAGCAGTCGGACTAGGGGCGAGACCCAGTACTTC.

This clone was seen a few times. The chain couples TRBV5-6 to TRBJ2-2; possibly TRBD1 for D (6 bases). Germline loops: CDR1 SGHDT, CDR2 YYEEEE. This CDR3 comprises 15 residues. Trimming stripped 4 bases from V and 5 bases from J, with 15 bases between. The CDR3 is CASSRSGVLTGELFF. The CDR3 DNA reads TGTGCCAGCAGCCGCTCAGGGGTTTTGACCGGGGAGCTGTTTTTT.

This clone was counted a few times. The chain combines TRBV7-2 with TRBJ2-3, with D possibly TRBD2 on 7 matching bases. Per the germline V gene, CDR1 is SGHTA and CDR2 is FQGNSA. V lost 8 bases, J lost 6 bases, and 12 bases lay in between. The CDR3 sequence is 12 residues long. CDR3 protein: CASWGRGDTQYF. Here the CDR3 DNA reads TGTGCCAGCTGGGGGCGGGGGGATACGCAGTATTTT.

This chain uses TRBV27 with TRBJ1-5; no firm D call. Germline V CDR1 and CDR2: MNHEY, SMNVEV (reference sequence). V was cut by 2 bases and J by 6 bases, with 14 bases left in between. This CDR3 comprises 15 residues. The DNA of the CDR3 is TGTGCCAGCAGTTTAAAGCCGTTCGCGGGTCAGCCCCAGCATTTT. Its translation: CASSLKPFAGQPQHF.